These 21 T cell receptor beta chains came from one sample sequenced in a study of blood T cell repertoires in COVID-19. TCRdb keeps only in-frame clones here, not all; method: immunoSEQ multiplex PCR. This sample has 150,000 to 200,000 clones, with 80% to 85% found just once. The specimen was peripheral blood. The receptors derive from a woman aged 30 to 39 with acute or convalescent COVID-19.

The gene calls are TRBV4-1 and TRBJ1-6, with a tentative D call TRBD1 (6 bases). Trimming removed 5 bases from V and 9 bases from J, with 17 bases in between. This CDR3 is 15 amino acids long. Germline CDR1 MGHRA, CDR2 YSYEKL. CDR3 amino acids: CASSGIDRSGSPLHF. The CDR3, as DNA: TGCGCCAGCAGCGGTATCGACAGGTCGGGTTCACCCCTCCACTTT.

This clone appeared once. The V call is TRBV3-1 (or the pseudogene TRBV3-2), the J call TRBJ2-2, with a tentative D call TRBD2 (6 bases). V was trimmed by 4 bases and J by 4 bases, leaving 16 bases between them. This CDR3 is built from 16 residues. The germline CDR1 and CDR2 sequences are LGHDT and YNNKEL (reference sequence). CDR3 DNA sequence: TGTGCCAGCAGCCGAACTTCGGGGGTAAGCACCGGGGAGCTGTTTTTT. Translated, it gives CASSRTSGVSTGELFF.

The chain joins TRBV28 to TRBJ2-2; possibly TRBD1 for D (5 bases). Germline loops: CDR1 MDHEN, CDR2 SYDVKM. V lost 10 bases, J lost 5 bases, and 14 bases lay in between. This CDR3 is 13 amino acids long. The CDR3 is CAIPKGVTGELFF. As DNA, the CDR3 is TGTGCCATCCCTAAAGGGGTAACCGGGGAGCTGTTTTTT. Supplemented by reference TRBV28 and TRBJ2-2, the full variable domain reads DVKVTQSSRYLVKRTGEKVFLECVQDMDHENMFWYRQDPGLGLRLIYFSYDVKMKEKGDIPEGYSVSREKKERFSLILESASTNQTSMYLCAIPKGVTGELFFGEGSRLTVL.

V gene TRBV28 combines with J gene TRBJ2-5, with 9 bases lining up with TRBD1. The ends lost 0 bases at V and 3 bases at J; junction bases unmatched: 8. CDR1 and CDR2 (germline): MDHEN, SYDVKM. The CDR3 sequence is 17 residues long. CDR3 nucleotide sequence: TGTGCCAGCAGTTTATGGGACCACCGGGACAGGGAAGAGACCCAGTACTTC. Its translation: CASSLWDHRDREETQYF.

The chain links TRBV3-1 (or the pseudogene TRBV3-2) to TRBJ1-2; 9 bases align to TRBD1. Germline V gene data show CDR1 as LGHDT and CDR2 as YNNKEL (reference sequence). CDR3 size: 15 residues. V was clipped by 4 bases and J by 4 bases; unmatched bases: 7. Here the CDR3 DNA reads TGTGCCAGCAGCCCAGGACAGGGGAGGACCTATGGCTACACCTTC. Its protein is CASSPGQGRTYGYTF.

The CDR3 DNA reads TGCAGCGTTGGTGTTATACAGGGGGTCACCGGGGAGCTGTTTTTT. Protein: CSVGVIQGVTGELFF. The chain combines TRBV29-1 with TRBJ2-2, with TRBD1 matching 8 bases. Trimming removed 4 bases from V and 4 bases from J; junction bases left unmatched: 8. Germline V lookup: CDR1 SQVTM, CDR2 ANQGSEA. The CDR3 is made up of 15 amino acids.

The chain couples TRBV5-6 to TRBJ2-7, with D possibly matching TRBD1 (6 bases). The CDR3 covers 13 residues. Per the germline V gene, CDR1 is SGHDT and CDR2 is YYEEEE. The chain's CDR3 is CASVRGSSYEQYF. CDR3 DNA: TGTGCTAGCGTCAGGGGAAGCTCCTACGAGCAGTACTTC.

The chain is built from TRBV10-3 and TRBJ2-2; TRBD1 aligns across 7 bases. The CDR3 has 15 residues. V shed 5 bases and J 0 bases; nucleotides not matched to a gene: 3. CDR1 is ENHRY, CDR2 SYGVKD, per germline. This CDR3 is CAISSRGTNTGELFF. In DNA, the CDR3 is TGTGCCATCAGTAGCAGGGGGACGAACACCGGGGAGCTGTTTTTT.

The sample holds one count of this clone. The chain carries TRBV7-9 and TRBJ2-5; D may be TRBD2 (6 bases). CDR3 length: 15 amino acids. Trimming shortened V by 3 bases and J by 2 bases, and 13 bases separated the two germline ends. From germline, CDR1 is SEHNR and CDR2 FQNEAQ (reference sequence). CDR3 protein: CASSFTGGFQETQYF. DNA of the CDR3: TGTGCCAGCAGCTTTACTGGAGGGTTTCAAGAGACCCAGTACTTC.

This clone is a singleton in its sample. J is TRBJ2-1 and V is TRBV5-1, with D perhaps matching TRBD2 (7 bases). Germline loops: CDR1 SGHRS, CDR2 YFSETQ. The CDR3 is 16 residues long. V lost 4 bases to trimming and J lost 2 bases, with 16 bases between them. CDR3 amino acids: CASSQGGGDTYNEQFF. CDR3 DNA sequence: TGCGCCAGCAGCCAGGGAGGGGGGGATACCTACAATGAGCAGTTCTTC.

The chain carries TRBV23-1 and TRBJ1-3; TRBD1 is a possible D gene (5 bases). TRBV23-1 is noted as an ORF with a role that remains uncertain. The length of the CDR3 is 15 residues. V was pared by 4 bases and J by 3 bases, with 13 bases between. For the CDR3, the DNA is TGCGCCAGCAGTCCTCCGGGTCAGGGTGGAAACACCATATATTTT. It specifies CASSPPGQGGNTIYF.

The chain has TRBV30 and TRBJ1-2, with 12 bases matching TRBD1. The J segment lost 4 bases and the V segment lost 6 bases, leaving 15 bases of the junction unmatched. This CDR3 comprises 17 residues. The germline CDR1 and CDR2 sequences are GTSNPN and SVGIG (reference sequence). The CDR3 DNA sequence: TGTGCCTGCCGGGACAGGGGGCGCGGGACGACCGGCTATGGCTACACCTTC. It encodes CACRDRGRGTTGYGYTF.

CDR3 in amino acids: CASSLGLAIHEQYF. The CDR3 DNA reads as TGTGCCAGCAGCTTGGGTCTAGCGATCCACGAGCAGTACTTC. The chain combines TRBV5-6 with TRBJ2-7; the D gene is possibly TRBD2 (6 bases). The germline V gene has CDR1 SGHDT and CDR2 YYEEEE. V lost 0 bases to trimming and J lost 5 bases, with 12 bases between them. CDR3 length: 14 amino acids.

The genes are TRBV29-1 and TRBJ1-5; D gene unclear. This CDR3 contains 13 residues. The V and J ends lost 1 base and 4 bases respectively, with 8 bases between them. Germline CDR1 SQVTM, CDR2 ANQGSEA. DNA for the CDR3: TGCAGCGTTGAAGGTGGGCAGAATCAGCCCCAGCATTTT. Translated, it gives CSVEGGQNQPQHF.

The chain is built from TRBV5-1 and TRBJ2-1; 9 bases agree with TRBD1. J gave up 7 bases and V 4 bases, and 9 bases lay outside the gene matches. Germline CDR1 SGHRS, CDR2 YFSETQ. This CDR3 contains 15 residues. DNA for the CDR3: TGCGCCAGCAGCCGGGGACAGGGAGGACGGAATGAGCAGTTCTTC. Translating it yields CASSRGQGGRNEQFF. Together with reference TRBV5-1 and TRBJ2-1, the CDR3 gives the full variable domain: KAGVTQTPRYLIKTRGQQVTLSCSPISGHRSVSWYQQTPGQGLQFLFEYFSETQRNKGNFPGRFSGRQFSNSRSEMNVSTLELGDSALYLCASSRGQGGRNEQFFGPGTRLTVL.

With respect to this clone: Other DNA sequences from this sample encode an identical CDR3 as well. This chain links TRBV27 with TRBJ2-7, with 7 positions matching TRBD2. The CDR3 is made up of 12 amino acids. Trimming at V came to 5 bases and at J to 4 bases, leaving 2 bases not matched to a gene. Germline CDR1 and CDR2: MNHEY and SMNVEV (reference sequence). The CDR3 loop reads CASSPGGYEQYF. CDR3 DNA sequence: TGTGCCAGCAGTCCCGGGGGGTACGAGCAGTACTTC.

This clone was counted once. The chain has TRBV14 and TRBJ2-7; the D gene is possibly TRBD2 (5 bases). CDR1 and CDR2 from the germline V gene are SGHDN and FVKESK. V lost 5 bases, J lost 2 bases, and 16 bases lay in between. The CDR3 consists of 15 residues. CDR3: CASSMTIVNTYEQYF. CDR3 coding DNA: TGTGCCAGCAGCATGACTATCGTAAACACCTACGAGCAGTACTTC.

The CDR3 loop reads CASSLDSGVQFF. Written as DNA, the CDR3 is TGTGCCAGCAGCTTGGACTCGGGAGTACAGTTCTTC. The rearrangement links TRBV5-4 to TRBJ2-1; possibly TRBD2 for D (6 bases). CDR3 size: 12 residues. The V and J ends lost 0 bases and 13 bases respectively, with 11 bases between them. The germline CDR1 and CDR2 sequences are SGHNT and YYREEE (reference sequence).

Worth noting for this clone: At one end, the junction sequence differs from germline, possibly due to a read error. This chain joins TRBV7-8 and TRBJ2-1; D gene ambiguous. Germline CDR1 and CDR2: SGHVS and FQNEAQ. The CDR3 runs to 14 residues. DNA for the CDR3: TGTGCCAGCAGCGTAGCTATGGCCCACAATGAGCAGTTCTTC. It encodes CASSVAMAHNEQFF.

The gene calls are TRBV10-1 and TRBJ2-1; 7 bases align to TRBD2. There are 19 residues in the CDR3. Losses at the gene ends were 5 bases for V and 0 bases for J; bases not matched to a gene: 16. CDR1 and CDR2 from the germline V gene are WNHNN and SYGVQD (reference sequence). The CDR3 DNA reads as TGCGCCAGCAGTAAAGGAGGGCTAGCGGATCGTTACTCCTACAATGAGCAGTTCTTC. This codes for CASSKGGLADRYSYNEQFF.

V is TRBV7-8 and J is TRBJ2-5, with D possibly TRBD2 on 5 matching bases. The CDR3 sequence is 13 residues long. Between the trimmed V and J ends, which lost 5 bases and 5 bases, there was a span of 12 bases. The germline V gene encodes CDR1 SGHVS and CDR2 FQNEAQ. CDR3 coding DNA: TGTGCCAGCAGCCCACGGGGTCGCGAGACCCAGTACTTC. Its protein is CASSPRGRETQYF.